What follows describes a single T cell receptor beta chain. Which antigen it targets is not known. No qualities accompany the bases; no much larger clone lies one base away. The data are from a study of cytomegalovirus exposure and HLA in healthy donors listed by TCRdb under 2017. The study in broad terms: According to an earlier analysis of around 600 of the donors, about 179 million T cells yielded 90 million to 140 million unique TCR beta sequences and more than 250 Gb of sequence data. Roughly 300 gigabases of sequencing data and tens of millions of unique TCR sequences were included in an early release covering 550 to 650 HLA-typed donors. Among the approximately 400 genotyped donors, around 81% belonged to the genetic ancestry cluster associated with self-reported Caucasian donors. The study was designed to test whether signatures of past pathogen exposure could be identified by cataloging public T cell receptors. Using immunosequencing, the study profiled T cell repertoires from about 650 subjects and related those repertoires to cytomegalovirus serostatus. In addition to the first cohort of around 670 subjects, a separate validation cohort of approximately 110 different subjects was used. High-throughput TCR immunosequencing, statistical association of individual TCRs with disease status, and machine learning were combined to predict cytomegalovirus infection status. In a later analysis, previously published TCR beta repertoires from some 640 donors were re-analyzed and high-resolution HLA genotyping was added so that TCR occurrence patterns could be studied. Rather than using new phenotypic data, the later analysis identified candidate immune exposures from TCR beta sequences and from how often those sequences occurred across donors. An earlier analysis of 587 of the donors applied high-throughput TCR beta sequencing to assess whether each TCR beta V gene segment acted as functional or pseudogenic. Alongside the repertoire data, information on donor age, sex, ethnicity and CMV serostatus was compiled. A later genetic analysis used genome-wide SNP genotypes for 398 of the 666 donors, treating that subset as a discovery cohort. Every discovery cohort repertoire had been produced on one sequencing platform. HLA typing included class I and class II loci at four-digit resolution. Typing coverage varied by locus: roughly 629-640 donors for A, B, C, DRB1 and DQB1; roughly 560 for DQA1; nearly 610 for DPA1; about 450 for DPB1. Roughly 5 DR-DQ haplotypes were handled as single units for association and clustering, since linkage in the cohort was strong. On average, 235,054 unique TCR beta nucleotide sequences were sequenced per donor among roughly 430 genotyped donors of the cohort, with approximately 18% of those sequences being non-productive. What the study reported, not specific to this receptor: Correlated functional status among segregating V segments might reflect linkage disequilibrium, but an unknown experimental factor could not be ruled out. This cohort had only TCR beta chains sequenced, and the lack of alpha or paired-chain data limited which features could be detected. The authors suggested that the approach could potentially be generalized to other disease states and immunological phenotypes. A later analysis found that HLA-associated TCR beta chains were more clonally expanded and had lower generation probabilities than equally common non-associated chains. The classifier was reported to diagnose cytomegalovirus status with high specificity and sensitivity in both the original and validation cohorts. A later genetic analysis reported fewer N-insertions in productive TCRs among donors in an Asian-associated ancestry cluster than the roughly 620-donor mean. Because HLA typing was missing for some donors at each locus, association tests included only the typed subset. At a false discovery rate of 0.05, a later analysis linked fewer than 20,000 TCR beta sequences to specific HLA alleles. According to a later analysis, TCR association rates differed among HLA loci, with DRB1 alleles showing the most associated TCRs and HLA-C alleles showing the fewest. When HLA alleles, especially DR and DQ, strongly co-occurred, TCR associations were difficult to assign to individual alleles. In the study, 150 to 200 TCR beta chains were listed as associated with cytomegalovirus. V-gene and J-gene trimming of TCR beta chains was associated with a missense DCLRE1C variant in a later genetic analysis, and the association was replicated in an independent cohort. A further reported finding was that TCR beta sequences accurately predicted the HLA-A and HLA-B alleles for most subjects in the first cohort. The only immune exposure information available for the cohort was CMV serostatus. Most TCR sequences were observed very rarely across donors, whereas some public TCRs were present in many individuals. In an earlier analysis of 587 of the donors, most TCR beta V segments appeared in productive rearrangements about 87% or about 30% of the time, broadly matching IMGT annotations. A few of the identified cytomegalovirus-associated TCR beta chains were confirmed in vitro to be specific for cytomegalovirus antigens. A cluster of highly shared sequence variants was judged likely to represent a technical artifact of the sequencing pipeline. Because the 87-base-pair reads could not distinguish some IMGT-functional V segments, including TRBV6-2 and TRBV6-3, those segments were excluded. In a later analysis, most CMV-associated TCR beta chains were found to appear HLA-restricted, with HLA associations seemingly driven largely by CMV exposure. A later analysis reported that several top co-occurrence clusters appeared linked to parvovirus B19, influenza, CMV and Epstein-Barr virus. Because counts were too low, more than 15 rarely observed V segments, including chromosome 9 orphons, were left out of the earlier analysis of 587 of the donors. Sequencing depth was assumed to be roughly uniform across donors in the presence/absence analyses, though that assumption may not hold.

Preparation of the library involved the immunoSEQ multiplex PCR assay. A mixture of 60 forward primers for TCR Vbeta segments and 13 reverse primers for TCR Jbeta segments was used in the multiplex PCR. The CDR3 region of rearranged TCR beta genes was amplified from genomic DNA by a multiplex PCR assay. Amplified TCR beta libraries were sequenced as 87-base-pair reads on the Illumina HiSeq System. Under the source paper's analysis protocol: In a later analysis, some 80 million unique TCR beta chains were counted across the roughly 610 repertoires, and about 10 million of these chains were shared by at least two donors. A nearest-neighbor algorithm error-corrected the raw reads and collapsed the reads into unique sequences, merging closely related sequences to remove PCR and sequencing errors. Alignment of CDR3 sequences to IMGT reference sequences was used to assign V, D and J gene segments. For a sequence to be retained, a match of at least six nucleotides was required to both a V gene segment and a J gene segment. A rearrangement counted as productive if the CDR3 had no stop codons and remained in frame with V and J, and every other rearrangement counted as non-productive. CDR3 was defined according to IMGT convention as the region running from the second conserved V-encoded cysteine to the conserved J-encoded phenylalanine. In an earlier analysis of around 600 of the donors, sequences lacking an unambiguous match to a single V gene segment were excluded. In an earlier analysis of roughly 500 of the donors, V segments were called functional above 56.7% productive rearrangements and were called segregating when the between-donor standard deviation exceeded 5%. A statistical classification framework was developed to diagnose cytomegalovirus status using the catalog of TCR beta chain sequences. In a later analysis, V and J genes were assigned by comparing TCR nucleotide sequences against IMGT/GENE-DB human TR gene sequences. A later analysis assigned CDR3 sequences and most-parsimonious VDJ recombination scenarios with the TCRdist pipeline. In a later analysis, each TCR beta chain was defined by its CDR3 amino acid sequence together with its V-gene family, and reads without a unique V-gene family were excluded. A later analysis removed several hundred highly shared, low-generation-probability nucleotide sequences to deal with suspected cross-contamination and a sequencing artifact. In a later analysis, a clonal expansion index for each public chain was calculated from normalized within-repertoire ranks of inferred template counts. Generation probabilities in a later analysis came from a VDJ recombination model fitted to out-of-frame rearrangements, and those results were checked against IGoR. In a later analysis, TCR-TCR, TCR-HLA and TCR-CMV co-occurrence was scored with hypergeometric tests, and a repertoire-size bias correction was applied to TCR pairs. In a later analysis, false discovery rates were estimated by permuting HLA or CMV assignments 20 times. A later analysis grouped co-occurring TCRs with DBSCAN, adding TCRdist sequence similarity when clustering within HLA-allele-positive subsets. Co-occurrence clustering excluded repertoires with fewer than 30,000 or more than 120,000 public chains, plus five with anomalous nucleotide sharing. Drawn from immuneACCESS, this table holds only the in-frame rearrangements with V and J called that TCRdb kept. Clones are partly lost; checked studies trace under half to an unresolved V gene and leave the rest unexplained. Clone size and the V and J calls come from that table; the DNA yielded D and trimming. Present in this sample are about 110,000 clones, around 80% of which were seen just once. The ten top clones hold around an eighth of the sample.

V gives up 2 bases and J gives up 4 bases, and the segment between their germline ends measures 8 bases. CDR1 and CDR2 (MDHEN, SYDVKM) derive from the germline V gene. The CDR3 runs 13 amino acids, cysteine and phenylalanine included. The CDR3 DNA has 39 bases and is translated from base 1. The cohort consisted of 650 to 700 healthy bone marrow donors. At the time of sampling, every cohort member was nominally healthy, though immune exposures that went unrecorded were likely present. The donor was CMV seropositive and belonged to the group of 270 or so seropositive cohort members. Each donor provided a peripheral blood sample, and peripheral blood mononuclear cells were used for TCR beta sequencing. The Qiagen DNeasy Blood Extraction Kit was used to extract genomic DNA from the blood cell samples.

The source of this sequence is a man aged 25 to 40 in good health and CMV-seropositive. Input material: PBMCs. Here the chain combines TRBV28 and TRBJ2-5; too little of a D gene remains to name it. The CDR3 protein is CASSLGAIETQYF. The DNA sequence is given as TGTGCCAGCAGTTTAGGTGCGATAGAGACCCAGTACTTC.